This is a list of T cell receptor beta chains from one sample in a study of siplizumab effects on memory and regulatory T cells. Assay used: immunoSEQ multiplex PCR; TCRdb lists only in-frame clones, some missing. The profile covers some 88,000 clones, with 90% appearing a single time and about 16% taken by the ten largest. What was sequenced was CD4+ T cells sorted from blood. Receptors originate from a human donor in good health. Both conserved end residues are part of each CDR3. The D gene is left open where the match is weak. Size tells how often a clone was seen (once, few, many) or the class of an expanded clone, and some rows leave it out.

TRBD2,TRBV12-5,TRBJ2-1,once,TGTGCTAGTGGCAGTAGCGGGAGCTCCTACAATGAGCAGTTCTTC,CASGSSGSSYNEQFF
TRBD1,TRBV28,TRBJ2-7,.,TGTGCCAGCAGTTCCAGAGCTAGGGACAGATCCTACGAGCAGTACTTC,CASSSRARDRSYEQYF
TRBD2,TRBV7-2,TRBJ2-3,.,TGTGCCAGCAGCTCCCAGGGAGCGGGAGCTGGAGATACGCAGTATTTT,CASSSQGAGAGDTQYF
.,TRBV6-5,TRBJ1-5,.,TGTGCCAGCCGAAGGGCGGAAAATAGCAATCAGCCCCAGCATTTT,CASRRAENSNQPQHF
.,TRBV6-1,TRBJ1-4,.,TGTGCCAGCAGTGAATGGGGGCCGAATGAAAAACTGTTTTTT,CASSEWGPNEKLFF
.,TRBV11-2,TRBJ2-3,once,TGTGCCAGCAGCCCGGAAGCGGGCTACACAGATACGCAGTATTTT,CASSPEAGYTDTQYF
.,TRBV6-5,TRBJ1-3,.,TGTGCCAGCAGACCCTCTGGAAACACCATATATTTT,CASRPSGNTIYF
.,TRBV29-1,TRBJ1-2,once,TGCAGCGTTGCGACAGGCCCTTATAACTATAGCTACACCTTC,CSVATGPYNYSYTF
.,TRBV19,TRBJ1-5,few,TGTGCCACCGACGACAGACCAGAGACGCCCCAGCATTTT,CATDDRPETPQHF
TRBD2,TRBV2,TRBJ2-2,.,TGTGCCAGCAGTGAGGCCCGACCTAGCGGGAGGGGGGCCGGGGAGCTGTTTTTT,CASSEARPSGRGAGELFF
TRBD2,TRBV29-1,TRBJ2-7,.,TGCAGCGTACGGACTAGCGGAACCTACGAGCAGTACTTC,CSVRTSGTYEQYF
TRBD2,TRBV6-6,TRBJ2-7,.,TGTGCCAGCAGTTACTCCCGCGGGAGGGTCTACGAGCAGTACTTC,CASSYSRGRVYEQYF
TRBD1,TRBV19,TRBJ1-1,.,TGTGCCAGTAGTATACAGGGGGCCACTGAAGCTTTCTTT,CASSIQGATEAFF
.,TRBV7-3,TRBJ2-7,.,TGTGCCAGCAGCTTAGAGGGAGGCGGGTCCTACGAGCAGTACTTC,CASSLEGGGSYEQYF
.,TRBV29-1,TRBJ1-5,.,TGCAGCGTTGTAGAGGGGGGATTCAATCAGCCCCAGCATTTT,CSVVEGGFNQPQHF
.,TRBV10-3,TRBJ1-1,.,TGTGCCATCAGTGAGTGGGATAAGGACACTGAAGCTTTCTTT,CAISEWDKDTEAFF
.,TRBV6-5,TRBJ2-2,.,TGTGCCAGCAGTTATTGGGAGATGGGCGGGGAGCTGTTTTTT,CASSYWEMGGELFF
.,TRBV25-1,TRBJ1-5,.,TGTGCCAGCAGTGACGCGTCGACCACCCGGCATCAGCCCCAGCATTTT,CASSDASTTRHQPQHF
TRBD1,TRBV5-6,TRBJ1-2,.,TGTGCCAGCAGCACGGGACAGTCGAACTATGGCTACACCTTC,CASSTGQSNYGYTF
.,TRBV14,TRBJ2-7,few,TGTGCCAGCAGCCAGGGAATCCTCTACGAGCAGTACTTC,CASSQGILYEQYF
TRBD1,TRBV18,TRBJ2-7,.,TGTGCCAGCTCACCGGGACAGGTTCCTTCCGAGCAGTACTTC,CASSPGQVPSEQYF
TRBD1,TRBV5-1,TRBJ2-6,.,TGCGCCAGCAGCAGGACCGGGACAGCTACCTCTGGGGCCAACGTCCTGACTTTC,CASSRTGTATSGANVLTF
.,TRBV27,TRBJ2-5,.,TGTGCCAGCAGTAGGGACCGTGGCCAAGAGACCCAGTACTTC,CASSRDRGQETQYF
TRBD1,TRBV28,TRBJ2-7,once,TGTGCCAGCAGCTCTATAAAGACAGGGGGGGACGAGCAGTACTTC,CASSSIKTGGDEQYF
TRBD1,TRBV18,TRBJ2-5,.,TGTGCCAGCTCACCTCCTGGGACAGGCAAAGAGACCCAGTACTTC,CASSPPGTGKETQYF
TRBD1,TRBV2,TRBJ1-1,.,TGTGCCAGCAGGGCTGACCAGGGGGGCACTGAAGCTTTCTTT,CASRADQGGTEAFF
TRBD1,TRBV7-2,TRBJ1-3,.,TGTGCCAGCAGCTCTAGGACAGGCAGCTCTGGAAACACCATATATTTT,CASSSRTGSSGNTIYF
.,TRBV5-6,TRBJ1-5,.,TGTGCCAGCAGCTTGGTTCAGAATCAGCCCCAGCATTTT,CASSLVQNQPQHF
.,TRBV14,TRBJ1-2,.,TGTGCCAGCAGCCAAGATTGGGGGGGCCGCTATGGCTACACCTTC,CASSQDWGGRYGYTF
.,TRBV11-2,TRBJ2-7,.,TGTGCCAGCAGCTTTCGTACAGACGGCGCCGAGCAGTACTTC,CASSFRTDGAEQYF